A selection of T cell receptor beta chains follows, all from one sample in a study of Ad26.COV2.S vaccination and SARS-CoV-2 variants. Clones were read by immunoSEQ multiplex PCR, and TCRdb kept only the in-frame ones, dropping some. The sample lists about 350,000 clones; 90% to 95% were seen once. The input for sequencing was peripheral blood, taken after recovery from COVID-19. All receptors come from a human donor who had recovered from COVID-19. CDR3s include the opening cysteine and the closing phenylalanine or tryptophan. A D gene is named only where the DNA matches it firmly.

>TRBD1|TRBV15|TRBJ2-3
CATSRDRDRDSLTQYF
TGTGCCACCAGCAGAGATCGAGACAGGGATTCTCTTACGCAGTATTTT
>TRBD2|TRBV7-2|TRBJ2-7
CASKTSGDYSYEQYF
TGTGCCAGCAAAACGAGCGGGGACTACTCCTACGAGCAGTACTTC
>TRBD1|TRBV18|TRBJ1-5
CASSQGANNQPQHF
TGTGCCAGCTCACAGGGGGCTAACAATCAGCCCCAGCATTTT
>TRBD2|TRBV5-4|TRBJ2-3
CASSLERGADTQYF
TGTGCCAGCAGCTTGGAGCGGGGGGCAGATACGCAGTATTTT
>.|TRBV2|TRBJ1-1
CASSEDQGRRAFF
TGTGCCAGCAGTGAGGACCAGGGGCGGAGGGCTTTCTTT
>.|TRBV11-2|TRBJ1-2
CASSRTDEYGYTF
TGTGCCAGCAGCCGGACGGACGAATATGGCTACACCTTC
>.|TRBV9|TRBJ2-7
CASSPSGREREQYF
TGTGCCAGCAGCCCCTCCGGCAGGGAAAGGGAGCAGTACTTC
>.|TRBV9|TRBJ1-2
CASSVAPLDGYTF
TGTGCCAGCAGCGTAGCCCCACTAGATGGCTACACCTTC
>.|TRBV24-1|TRBJ2-3
CATSDLNGITQYF
TGTGCCACCAGTGATTTAAACGGCATAACGCAGTATTTT
>.|TRBV4-1|TRBJ2-7
CASSLAVQLSYDYEQYF
TGCGCCAGCAGCCTAGCGGTGCAACTTAGTTATGACTACGAGCAGTACTTC
>TRBD1|TRBV10-1|TRBJ1-1
CASSDARRDSEAFF
TGCGCCAGCAGTGACGCAAGGAGGGACAGTGAAGCTTTCTTT
>.|TRBV7-2|TRBJ2-1
CASSSAGGSSYNEQFF
TGTGCCAGCAGCTCGGCGGGTGGGAGCTCCTACAATGAGCAGTTCTTC
>.|TRBV5-6|TRBJ2-7
CASRGQSSYEQYF
TGTGCCAGCAGAGGACAAAGCTCCTACGAGCAGTACTTC
>.|TRBV5-6|TRBJ2-3
CASSHGTPDTQYF
TGTGCCAGCAGCCATGGGACACCAGATACGCAGTATTTT
>.|TRBV7-9|TRBJ2-1
CASSRQFNEQFF
TGTGCCAGCAGCCGACAGTTCAATGAGCAGTTCTTC
>TRBD1|TRBV2|TRBJ2-7
CASRPTGHSYEQYF
TGTGCCAGCAGGCCGACAGGGCACTCCTACGAGCAGTACTTC
>.|TRBV20-1|TRBJ1-1
CGTGNTEAFF
TGCGGAACCGGGAACACTGAAGCTTTCTTT